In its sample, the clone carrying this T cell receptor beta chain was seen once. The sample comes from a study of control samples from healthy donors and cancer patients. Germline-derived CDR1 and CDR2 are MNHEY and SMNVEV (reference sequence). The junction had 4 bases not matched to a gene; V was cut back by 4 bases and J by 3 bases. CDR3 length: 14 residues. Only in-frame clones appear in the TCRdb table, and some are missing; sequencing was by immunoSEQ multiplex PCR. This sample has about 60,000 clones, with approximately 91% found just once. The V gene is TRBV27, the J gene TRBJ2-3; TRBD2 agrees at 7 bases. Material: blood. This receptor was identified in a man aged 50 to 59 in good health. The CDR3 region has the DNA TGTGCCAGCAGTTGGACGGGAGGAACAGATACGCAGTATTTT. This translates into CASSWTGGTDTQYF.